This TCR beta chain was documented in a study of regulatory T cells in long-lasting Graves disease. Study summary: A definition of persistent Graves' disease required over 5 years of antithyroid drugs plus positive TSH receptor antibodies. Whole-study results and caveats: Analyses excluded thyroid tissue, covering peripheral blood alone. Favoring TRBV28, TRBJ1-2 and TRBJ2-5 was a feature seen in persistent disease.

Investigators prepared the TCR beta libraries by applying iRepertoire HTBI primers and Arm-PCR of CDR3 regions. Original analysis: Some 57 TRBV and about 14 TRBJ segments were identified across samples. Using its own MiXCR run on the multiplex PCR reads, TCRdb lists one record per CDR3 protein. None of the V and J calls come from the authors' own analysis; TCRdb made them. The sample has approximately 690,000 distinct CDR3 sequences, around 30% seen once; the top ten hold around 42%. The V gene lost 2 bases and the J gene lost 5 bases, with 15 bases spanning the gap. Germline CDR1 reads KGHSH; CDR2 reads LQKENI. The CDR3 has 15 amino acids. Time point of the sample: persistent/refractory GD, antithyroid drugs over 5 years with positive TRAb. PBMC-extracted RNA yielded the TCR library. This clonotype came up a few times. Its antigen is not known.

The V call is TRBV18, the J call TRBJ2-5; TRBD2 is a possible D gene (5 bases). The source of this sequence is a female donor with Graves disease. This material consisted of peripheral blood mononuclear cells (PBMCs), taken when the disease was refractory, from a patient treated with antithyroid drugs. The CDR3 loop reads CASSPGQRRGETQYF. Here the CDR3 DNA reads TGTGCCAGCTCACCAGGTCAACGGAGAGGGGAGACCCAGTACTTC.